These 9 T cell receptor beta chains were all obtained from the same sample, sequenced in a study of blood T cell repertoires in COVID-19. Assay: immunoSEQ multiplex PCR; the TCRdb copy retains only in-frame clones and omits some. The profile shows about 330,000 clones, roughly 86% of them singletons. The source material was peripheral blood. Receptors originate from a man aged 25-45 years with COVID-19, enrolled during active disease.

CDR3 DNA: TGTGCCAGCAGCTTAGGTCGGTTAGCGGGGGGGCCGGTTCGATACGAGCAGTACTTC. It yields the protein CASSLGRLAGGPVRYEQYF. This chain links TRBV7-2 with TRBJ2-7; TRBD2 matches at 11 bases. The CDR3 spans 19 residues. CDR1 is SGHTA and CDR2 is FQGNSA in the germline V gene. J was trimmed by 4 bases and V by 1 base; bases with no gene match: 15.

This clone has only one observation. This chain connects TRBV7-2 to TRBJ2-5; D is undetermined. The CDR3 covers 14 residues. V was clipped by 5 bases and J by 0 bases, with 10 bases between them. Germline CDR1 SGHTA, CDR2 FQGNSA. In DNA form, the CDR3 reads TGTGCCAGCAGCCCTGTCAGGAACCAAGAGACCCAGTACTTC. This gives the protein CASSPVRNQETQYF.

The CDR3 reads CAISDRQETQYF. The DNA for the CDR3 is TGTGCCATCAGCGACAGGCAAGAGACCCAGTACTTC. The rearrangement joins TRBV10-3 to TRBJ2-5; the D gene is possibly TRBD1 (6 bases). In germline, CDR1 is ENHRY, CDR2 SYGVKD. V was cut by 6 bases and J by 2 bases, with 7 bases left in between. The CDR3 has 12 amino acids.

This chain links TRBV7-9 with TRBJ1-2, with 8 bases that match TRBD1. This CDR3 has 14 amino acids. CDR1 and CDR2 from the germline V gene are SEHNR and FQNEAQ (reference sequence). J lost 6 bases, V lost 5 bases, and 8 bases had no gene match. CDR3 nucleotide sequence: TGTGCCAGCAGCCAGCCAGGACAGGGACATGGCTACACCTTC. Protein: CASSQPGQGHGYTF.

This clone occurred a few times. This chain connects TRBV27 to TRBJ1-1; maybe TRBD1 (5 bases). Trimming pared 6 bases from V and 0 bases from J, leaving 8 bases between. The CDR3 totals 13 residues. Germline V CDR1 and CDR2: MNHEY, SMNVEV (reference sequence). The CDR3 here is CASRGLMNTEAFF. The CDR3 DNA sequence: TGTGCCAGCAGGGGACTGATGAACACTGAAGCTTTCTTT.

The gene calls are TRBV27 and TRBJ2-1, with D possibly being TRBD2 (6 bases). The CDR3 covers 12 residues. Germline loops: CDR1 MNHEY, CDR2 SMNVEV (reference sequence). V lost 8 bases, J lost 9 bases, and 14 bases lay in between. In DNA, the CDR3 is TGTGCCAGCGAACGGAGGGGAGGTGAGCAGTTCTTC. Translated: CASERRGGEQFF.

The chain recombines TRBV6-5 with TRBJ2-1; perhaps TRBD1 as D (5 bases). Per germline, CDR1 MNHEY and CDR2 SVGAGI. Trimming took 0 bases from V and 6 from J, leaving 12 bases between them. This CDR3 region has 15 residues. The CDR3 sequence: CASSYSFRGGNEQFF. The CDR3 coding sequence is TGTGCCAGCAGTTACTCGTTTAGGGGCGGCAATGAGCAGTTCTTC.

The chain's CDR3 is CASSYSGTGFSQYF. The CDR3 DNA sequence: TGTGCCAGCAGCTACTCCGGGACAGGATTTTCCCAGTACTTC. V usage is TRBV7-9 and J usage is TRBJ2-5; TRBD1 matches at 8 bases. The CDR3 loop spans 14 amino acids. Germline CDR1 is SEHNR and CDR2 is FQNEAQ (reference sequence). V lost 4 bases, J lost 9 bases, and 10 bases stayed unmatched.

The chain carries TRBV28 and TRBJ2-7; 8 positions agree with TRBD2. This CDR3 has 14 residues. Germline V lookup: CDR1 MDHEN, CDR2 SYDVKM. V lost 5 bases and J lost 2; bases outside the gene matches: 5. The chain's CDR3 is CASSPGTRTYEQYF. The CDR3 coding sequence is TGTGCCAGCAGTCCCGGGACTAGGACCTACGAGCAGTACTTC.